These 23 T cell receptor beta chains were all obtained from the same sample, sequenced in a study of post-analysis software for immune sequencing data. General study results and limits: Compared with controls, patients had more of about 5 TRBV segments, including TRBV5-6, TRBV5-1 and TRBV20-1.

The library was made from cDNA and included unique molecular identifiers. One entry per CDR3 protein results from TCRdb running MiXCR on the PCR reads. The sample consists of more than 450,000 distinct CDR3 sequences, under 40% of them appearing once. These receptors' antigens are unknown. Input material: blood. The receptors originated from a girl aged 2 to 17 with multiple sclerosis.

DNA of the CDR3: TGTGCCAGCAGTCGACGCGGGAGTGGAACTGAAGCTTTCTTT. Amino acids: CASSRRGSGTEAFF. The rearrangement joins TRBV7-6 to TRBJ1-1; D not resolved. Germline V CDR1 and CDR2: SGHVS, FNYEAQ. The CDR3 loop spans 14 amino acids. V was clipped by 6 bases and J by 5 bases, with 16 bases between them.

The CDR3 region is CASSQDWVRRTEKGNTF. CDR3 DNA: TGCGCCAGCAGCCAAGATTGGGTTAGGCGGACAGAAAAGGGAAACACCTTC. V is TRBV4-1 and J is TRBJ1-2; the D gene is possibly TRBD1 (6 bases). Germline V gene sequence: CDR1 MGHRA, CDR2 YSYEKL. Trimming shortened V by 0 bases and J by 12 bases, and 26 bases separated the two germline ends. The CDR3 has 17 residues.

The chain carries TRBV10-1 and TRBJ2-3; 8 positions agree with TRBD2. CDR3 length: 14 amino acids. V was clipped by 3 bases and J by 4 bases; unmatched bases: 3. The V gene's germline CDR1 is WNHNN and CDR2 SYGVQD (reference sequence). The CDR3 reads CASSEPGGADTQYF. The CDR3 DNA sequence: TGCGCCAGCAGTGAACCGGGGGGGGCAGATACGCAGTATTTT.

V is TRBV20-1 and J is TRBJ1-2, with D unresolved. Trimming stripped 6 bases from V and 7 bases from J, with 9 bases between. This CDR3 region has 10 residues. From germline, CDR1 is DFQATT and CDR2 SNEGSKA (reference sequence). CDR3 residues: CSALGFGYTF. CDR3 nucleotide sequence: TGCAGTGCGCTGGGATTTGGCTACACCTTC.

The rearrangement joins TRBV29-1 to TRBJ2-1, with a weak D call TRBD1 (6 bases). The germline V and J ends were trimmed by 7 bases and 12 bases, with 16 bases remaining between them. CDR1 and CDR2 from the germline V gene are SQVTM and ANQGSEA. CDR3 length equals 11 residues. The CDR3 DNA reads as TGCAGCGCAAAGGACAGTGGAGGGCAGTTCTTC. It is translated as CSAKDSGGQFF.

This clonotype was detected only a few times. The chain couples TRBV6-1 to TRBJ2-5, with D unresolved. The CDR3 extends over 15 amino acids. Germline V lookup: CDR1 MNHNS, CDR2 SASEGT. The ends were cut back, 1 base at V and 4 bases at J, with 13 bases in the middle. This CDR3 is CASSEDWGFPETQYF. The CDR3, as DNA: TGTGCCAGCAGTGAAGATTGGGGATTTCCAGAGACCCAGTACTTC.

This clonotype was observed a handful of times. V usage is TRBV29-1 and J usage is TRBJ2-1; the match to TRBD1 covers 11 bases. The J segment lost 2 bases and the V segment lost 6 bases, leaving 3 bases of the junction unmatched. The CDR3 is made up of 14 amino acids. Germline V gives CDR1 SQVTM, CDR2 ANQGSEA. CDR3 amino acids: CSVPDRGPYNEQFF. CDR3 DNA: TGCAGCGTCCCGGACAGGGGGCCCTACAATGAGCAGTTCTTC.

Only a few counts were recorded for this clonotype. This rearrangement joins TRBV12-3 or TRBV12-4 to TRBJ1-1; no reliable D call. CDR3 length equals 11 residues. Trimming stripped 5 bases from V and 4 bases from J, with 5 bases between. This chain's CDR3 is CASSPGTEAFF. CDR3 DNA: TGTGCCAGCAGTCCAGGCACTGAAGCTTTCTTT.

This clonotype has more than one count but fewer than ten. The chain joins TRBV11-2 to TRBJ2-1; D possibly corresponds to TRBD2 (6 bases). Germline values: CDR1 SGHAT, CDR2 FQNNGV. Trimming cost V 3 bases and J 4 bases, with 16 bases left between them. The CDR3 covers 16 residues. In nucleotides, the CDR3 is TGTGCCAGCAGCTTTTCTTGGGCGGGGCAGTACAATGAGCAGTTCTTC. Its translation: CASSFSWAGQYNEQFF. Drawing the rest from reference TRBV11-2 and TRBJ2-1, the complete variable domain is EAGVAQSPRYKIIEKRQSVAFWCNPISGHATLYWYQQILGQGPKLLIQFQNNGVVDDSQLPKDRFSAERLKGVDSTLKIQPAKLEDSAVYLCASSFSWAGQYNEQFFGPGTRLTVL.

This clonotype came up a few times. The J gene is TRBJ2-1, the V gene TRBV11-1; D may be TRBD2 (5 bases). The ends were cut back, 4 bases at V and 5 bases at J, with 21 bases in the middle. The germline V gene has CDR1 SGHAT and CDR2 FQDESV (reference sequence). This CDR3 region has 17 residues. The CDR3: CASSYDAQRTLDNEQFF. The CDR3 bases are TGTGCCAGCAGCTACGACGCCCAGCGGACTCTCGACAATGAGCAGTTCTTC. Combining the CDR3 with reference TRBV11-1 and TRBJ2-1 gives the whole variable domain EAEVAQSPRYKITEKSQAVAFWCDPISGHATLYWYRQILGQGPELLVQFQDESVVDDSQLPKDRFSAERLKGVDSTLKIQPAELGDSAMYLCASSYDAQRTLDNEQFFGPGTRLTVL.

In DNA, the CDR3 is TGTGCCAGCAGCGAGGGCAGGGACAGAGCTGAACTTGGCAATCAGCCCCAGCATTTT. Translated: CASSEGRDRAELGNQPQHF. The rearrangement uses TRBV7-4 and TRBJ1-5; TRBD1 matches 7 bases. The V gene end was trimmed by 5 bases and the J gene end by 2 bases; junction bases not matched to a gene: 18. The germline CDR1 and CDR2 sequences are SGHVT and SQSDAQ. This CDR3 comprises 19 residues.

The CDR3 spells CSAPGTGFPTDTQYF. In DNA, the CDR3 is TGCAGTGCCCCCGGGACAGGGTTCCCAACAGATACGCAGTATTTT. V and J are TRBV20-1 and TRBJ2-3; 9 bases fit TRBD1. The CDR3 runs to 15 residues. Trimming removed 6 bases from V and 3 bases from J; junction bases left unmatched: 10. Germline V gene data show CDR1 as DFQATT and CDR2 as SNEGSKA (reference sequence).

This clonotype has a count of ten or more. V is TRBV20-1 and J is TRBJ2-5; 9 bases align to TRBD1. Germline V gene sequence: CDR1 DFQATT, CDR2 SNEGSKA (reference sequence). The CDR3 loop spans 14 amino acids. Germline trimming cut 5 bases from V and 4 bases from J; bases unmatched to any gene: 8. The CDR3 DNA reads TGCAGTGCTGTCATCTGGGACAGGGCAGAGACCCAGTACTTC. This encodes CSAVIWDRAETQYF.

The rearrangement joins TRBV20-1 to TRBJ1-1; perhaps TRBD1 as D (5 bases). This CDR3 comprises 14 residues. The germline V and J ends were trimmed by 5 bases and 5 bases, with 18 bases remaining between them. Per the germline V gene, CDR1 is DFQATT and CDR2 is SNEGSKA (reference sequence). The CDR3 coding sequence is TGCAGTGCTCCCTTCCAGGGAAGAAGGACTGAAGCTTTCTTT. It yields the protein CSAPFQGRRTEAFF.

This clonotype was picked up a small number of times. The chain links TRBV29-1 to TRBJ2-1; D is perhaps TRBD2 (6 bases). CDR3 size: 12 residues. Trimming removed 8 bases from V and 2 bases from J, with 10 bases in between. Germline V gives CDR1 SQVTM, CDR2 ANQGSEA. CDR3 sequence: CSYRRAYNEQFF. The CDR3 DNA follows: TGCAGCTATCGGAGGGCCTACAATGAGCAGTTCTTC.

This clonotype was seen a handful of times. This chain's CDR3 is CASQSGTGDETQYF. The CDR3 region has the DNA TGTGCCAGCCAGAGCGGGACAGGGGATGAGACCCAGTACTTC. This chain connects TRBV2 to TRBJ2-5; TRBD1 matches at 10 bases. Germline loops: CDR1 SNHLY, CDR2 FYNNEI. J was trimmed by 5 bases and V by 8 bases; bases with no gene match: 8. This CDR3 is 14 amino acids long.

Of note for this clonotype: This may stem from a read error, because a much larger clone lies one nucleotide away. The rearrangement links TRBV6-1 to TRBJ2-6; 9 bases are shared with TRBD1. CDR1 is MNHNS and CDR2 is SASEGT in the germline V gene. CDR3 length equals 19 residues. This chain's CDR3 is CANSAFPGQGSSGANVLTF. The CDR3 nucleotides read TGTGCCAACAGTGCATTCCCGGGACAGGGCTCGTCTGGGGCCAACGTCCTGACTTTC.

The gene calls are TRBV4-2 and TRBJ2-6, with TRBD2 as a possible D gene (6 bases). Per germline, CDR1 LGHNA and CDR2 YNFKEQ. V shed 4 bases and J shed 0 bases, with 19 bases lying between them. This CDR3 comprises 19 residues. CDR3 protein: CASSLRYGGTHSGANVLTF. CDR3 nucleotide sequence: TGTGCCAGCAGCCTTAGGTACGGGGGAACCCACTCTGGGGCCAACGTCCTGACTTTC.

The V and J genes are TRBV20-1 and TRBJ2-7, with 7 bases fitting TRBD1. Germline assignment: CDR1 DFQATT and CDR2 SNEGSKA (reference sequence). CDR3 length equals 14 residues. Losses at the gene ends were 0 bases for V and 7 bases for J; bases not matched to a gene: 9. The CDR3 bases are TGCAGTGCTAGAGATCCGGACAGGAGACGGGAGCAGTACTTC. Translation: CSARDPDRRREQYF.

J is TRBJ2-1 and V is TRBV5-1, with 7 positions matching TRBD1. V gave up 0 bases and J gave up 9 bases; unmatched junction bases: 3. CDR1 and CDR2 from the germline V gene are SGHRS and YFSETQ. The length of the CDR3 is 13 residues. The CDR3 sequence: CASSLGQGIEQFF. CDR3 sequence (DNA): TGCGCCAGCAGCTTGGGACAGGGCATTGAGCAGTTCTTC.

This clonotype was seen a few times. The gene calls are TRBV7-2 and TRBJ1-6, with D possibly TRBD1 on 5 matching bases. Germline values: CDR1 SGHTA, CDR2 FQGNSA. V lost 2 bases to trimming and J lost 3 bases, with 8 bases between them. The CDR3 spans 15 residues. The CDR3 protein is CASSLWGLYNSPLHF. The CDR3 bases are TGTGCCAGCAGCTTATGGGGCCTCTATAATTCACCCCTCCACTTT.

This clonotype was counted a few times. This chain connects TRBV20-1 to TRBJ2-3; 12 bases line up with TRBD2. The CDR3 spans 16 residues. V trimming: 5 bases; J trimming: 1 base; junction bases outside the gene matches: 7. Germline V gives CDR1 DFQATT, CDR2 SNEGSKA (reference sequence). CDR3 sequence reads: CSADGASGGGTDTQYF. In nucleotides, the CDR3 is TGCAGTGCTGATGGCGCTAGCGGGGGGGGCACAGATACGCAGTATTTT.

This clonotype showed up just a few times. This chain joins TRBV10-3 and TRBJ1-2, with D perhaps matching TRBD1 (5 bases). There are 15 residues in the CDR3. V gave up 5 bases and J gave up 4 bases, with 17 bases separating them. Germline V gene lookup returns CDR1 ENHRY and CDR2 SYGVKD. CDR3 DNA sequence: TGTGCCATCAGTTTTGGGCAGGGAGAGGCCTATGGCTACACCTTC. Translation: CAISFGQGEAYGYTF.